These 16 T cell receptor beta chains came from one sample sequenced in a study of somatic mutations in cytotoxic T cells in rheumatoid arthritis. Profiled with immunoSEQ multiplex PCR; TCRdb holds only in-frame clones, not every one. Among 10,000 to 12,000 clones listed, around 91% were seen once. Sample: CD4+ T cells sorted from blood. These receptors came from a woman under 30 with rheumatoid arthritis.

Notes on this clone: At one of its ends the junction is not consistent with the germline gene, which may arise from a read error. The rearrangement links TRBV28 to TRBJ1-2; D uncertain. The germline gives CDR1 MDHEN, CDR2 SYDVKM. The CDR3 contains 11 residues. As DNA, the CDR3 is TGCGGGGTTAAGGCTAACTATGGCTACACCTTC. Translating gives CGVKANYGYTF.

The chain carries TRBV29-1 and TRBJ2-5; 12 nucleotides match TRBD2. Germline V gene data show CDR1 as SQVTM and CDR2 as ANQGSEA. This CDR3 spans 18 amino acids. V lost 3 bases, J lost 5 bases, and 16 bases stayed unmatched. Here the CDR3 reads CSVEKLAGGPRRDETQYF. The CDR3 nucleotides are TGCAGCGTTGAGAAGCTAGCGGGGGGGCCGAGAAGGGATGAGACCCAGTACTTC.

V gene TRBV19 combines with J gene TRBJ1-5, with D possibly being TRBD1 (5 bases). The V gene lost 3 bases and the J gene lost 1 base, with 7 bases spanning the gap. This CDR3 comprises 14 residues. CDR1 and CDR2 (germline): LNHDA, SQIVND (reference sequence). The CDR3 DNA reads TGTGCCAGTAGTATTGCAGGGAGCAATCAGCCCCAGCATTTT. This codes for CASSIAGSNQPQHF.

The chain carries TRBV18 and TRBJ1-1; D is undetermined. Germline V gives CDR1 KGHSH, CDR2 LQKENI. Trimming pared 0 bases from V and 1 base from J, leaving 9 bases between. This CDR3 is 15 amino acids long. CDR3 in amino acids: CASSPPGGKNTEAFF. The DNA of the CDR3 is TGTGCCAGCTCACCACCGGGCGGGAAGAACACTGAAGCTTTCTTT.

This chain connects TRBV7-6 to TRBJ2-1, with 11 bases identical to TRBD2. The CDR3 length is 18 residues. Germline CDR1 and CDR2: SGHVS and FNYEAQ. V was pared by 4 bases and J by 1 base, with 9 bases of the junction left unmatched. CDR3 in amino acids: CASSSNSGGALSYNEQFF. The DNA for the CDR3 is TGTGCCAGCAGCTCCAATAGCGGGGGGGCTTTATCCTACAATGAGCAGTTCTTC.

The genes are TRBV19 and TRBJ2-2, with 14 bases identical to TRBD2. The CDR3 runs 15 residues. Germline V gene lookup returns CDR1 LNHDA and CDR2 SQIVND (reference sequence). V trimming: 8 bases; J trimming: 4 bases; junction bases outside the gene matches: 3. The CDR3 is CASGLAGGSTGELFF. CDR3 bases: TGTGCCAGTGGACTAGCGGGAGGCTCCACCGGGGAGCTGTTTTTT.

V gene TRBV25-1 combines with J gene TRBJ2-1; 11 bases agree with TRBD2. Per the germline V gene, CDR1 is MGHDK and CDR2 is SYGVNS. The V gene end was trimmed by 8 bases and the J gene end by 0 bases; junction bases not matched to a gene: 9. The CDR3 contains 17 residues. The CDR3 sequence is CASGGTSGLSSYNEQFF. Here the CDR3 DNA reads TGTGCCAGCGGTGGGACTAGCGGCCTAAGCTCCTACAATGAGCAGTTCTTC.

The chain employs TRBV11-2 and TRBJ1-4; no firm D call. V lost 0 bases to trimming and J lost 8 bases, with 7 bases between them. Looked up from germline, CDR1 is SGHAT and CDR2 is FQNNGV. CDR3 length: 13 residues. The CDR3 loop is CASSLDPAEKLFF. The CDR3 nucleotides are TGTGCCAGCAGCTTAGATCCCGCGGAAAAACTGTTTTTT.

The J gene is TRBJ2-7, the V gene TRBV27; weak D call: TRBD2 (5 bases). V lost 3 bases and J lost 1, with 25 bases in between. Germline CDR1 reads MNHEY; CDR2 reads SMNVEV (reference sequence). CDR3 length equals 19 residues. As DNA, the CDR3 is TGTGCCAGCAGTTTCAGGCGGGCGAGTTTTGGCAGCCTGTCCTACGAGCAGTACTTC. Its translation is CASSFRRASFGSLSYEQYF.

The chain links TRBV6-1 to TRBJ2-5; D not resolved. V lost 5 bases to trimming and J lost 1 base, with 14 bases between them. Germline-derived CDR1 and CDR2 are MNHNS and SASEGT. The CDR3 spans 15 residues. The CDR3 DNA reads TGTGCCAGCAGTCCTCAGTTCGGGTTCCAAGAGACCCAGTACTTC. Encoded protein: CASSPQFGFQETQYF.

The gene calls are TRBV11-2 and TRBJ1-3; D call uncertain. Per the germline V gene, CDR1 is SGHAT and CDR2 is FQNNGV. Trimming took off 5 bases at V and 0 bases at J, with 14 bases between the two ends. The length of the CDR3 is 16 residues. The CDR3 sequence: CASSPLYGSSGNTIYF. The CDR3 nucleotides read TGTGCCAGCAGCCCATTGTACGGGAGCTCTGGAAACACCATATATTTT. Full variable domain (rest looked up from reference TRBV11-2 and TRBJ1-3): EAGVAQSPRYKIIEKRQSVAFWCNPISGHATLYWYQQILGQGPKLLIQFQNNGVVDDSQLPKDRFSAERLKGVDSTLKIQPAKLEDSAVYLCASSPLYGSSGNTIYFGEGSWLTVV.

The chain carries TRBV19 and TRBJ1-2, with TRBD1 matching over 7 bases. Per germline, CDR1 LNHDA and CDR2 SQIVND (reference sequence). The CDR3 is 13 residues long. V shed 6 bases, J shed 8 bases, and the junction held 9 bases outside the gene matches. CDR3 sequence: CASSGQVSFGYTF. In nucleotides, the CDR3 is TGTGCCAGTAGCGGACAGGTGTCGTTCGGCTACACCTTC. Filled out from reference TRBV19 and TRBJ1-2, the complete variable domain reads DGGITQSPKYLFRKEGQNVTLSCEQNLNHDAMYWYRQDPGQGLRLIYYSQIVNDFQKGDIAEGYSVSREKKESFPLTVTSAQKNPTAFYLCASSGQVSFGYTFGSGTRLTVV.

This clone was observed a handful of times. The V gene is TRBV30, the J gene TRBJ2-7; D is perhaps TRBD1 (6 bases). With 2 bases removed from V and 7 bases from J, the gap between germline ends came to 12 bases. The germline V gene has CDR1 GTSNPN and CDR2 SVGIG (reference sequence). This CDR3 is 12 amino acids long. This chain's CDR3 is CAWSKQGKEQYF. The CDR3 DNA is TGTGCCTGGAGTAAACAGGGAAAGGAGCAGTACTTC. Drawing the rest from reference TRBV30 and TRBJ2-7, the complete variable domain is SQTIHQWPATLVQPVGSPLSLECTVEGTSNPNLYWYRQAAGRGLQLLFYSVGIGQISSEVPQNLSASRPQDRQFILSSKKLLLSDSGFYLCAWSKQGKEQYFGPGTRLTVT.

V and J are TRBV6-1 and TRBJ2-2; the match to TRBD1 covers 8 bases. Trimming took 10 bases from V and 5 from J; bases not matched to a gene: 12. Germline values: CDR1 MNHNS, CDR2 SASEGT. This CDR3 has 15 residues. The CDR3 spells CATYSRQGRTGELFF. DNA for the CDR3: TGTGCCACCTATTCTCGACAGGGGAGGACCGGGGAGCTGTTTTTT.

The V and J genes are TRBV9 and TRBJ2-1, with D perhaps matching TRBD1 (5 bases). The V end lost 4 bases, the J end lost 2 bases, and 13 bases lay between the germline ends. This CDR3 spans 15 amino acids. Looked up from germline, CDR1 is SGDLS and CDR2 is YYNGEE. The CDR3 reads CASSSDSSPYNEQFF. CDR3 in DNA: TGTGCCAGCAGCTCCGACAGTTCCCCCTACAATGAGCAGTTCTTC.

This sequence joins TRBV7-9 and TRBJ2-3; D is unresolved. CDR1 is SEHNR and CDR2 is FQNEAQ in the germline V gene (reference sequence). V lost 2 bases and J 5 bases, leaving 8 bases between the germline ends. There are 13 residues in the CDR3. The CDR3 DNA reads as TGTGCCAGCAGCTTAATTTCGGTAGATACGCAGTATTTT. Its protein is CASSLISVDTQYF. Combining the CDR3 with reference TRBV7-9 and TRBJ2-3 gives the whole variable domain DTGVSQNPRHKITKRGQNVTFRCDPISEHNRLYWYRQTLGQGPEFLTYFQNEAQLEKSRLLSDRFSAERPKGSFSTLEIQRTEQGDSAMYLCASSLISVDTQYFGPGTRLTVL.